This T cell receptor beta chain was sequenced in a study of CD4+ T cells in melanoma. The assay was immunoSEQ multiplex PCR, and TCRdb's table has in-frame clones only and misses some. Of about 14,000 clones listed, 60% to 70% are singletons. Overall study results and limits: Reportedly, melanoma neoantigen-specific CD4+ T cells showed varied differentiation states.

The CDR3 has 17 amino acids. Looked up from germline, CDR1 is MNHEY and CDR2 is SMNVEV (reference sequence). V trimming: 3 bases; J trimming: 2 bases; junction bases outside the gene matches: 11. This clone showed up just once. Antigen unknown. The rearrangement joins TRBV27 to TRBJ1-2; 8 positions match TRBD1. The TCR originated in a human donor with melanoma. Sequences were obtained from cells from a culture (not recorded whether cultured in vitro). The CDR3 DNA reads TGTGCCAGCAGTTTGTGGGGAGCAGGGGGCAGGAACTATGGCTACACCTTC. Encoded protein: CASSLWGAGGRNYGYTF.